The clone carrying this TCR beta chain was counted between two and nine times. MiXCR, applied by TCRdb to the 5' RACE reads, yields one record per CDR3 protein. The top ten clones hold about 15% of a sample with 500,000 to 650,000 distinct CDR3 sequences, roughly an eighth of them seen once. V shed 0 bases and J shed 1 base, with 9 bases lying between them. The CDR3 runs 15 residues. These data originate in a study of T cells after yellow fever vaccination. The sequence was collected from a man aged 30 to 39 who received the YFV17D yellow fever vaccine. Sequenced material: PBMCs, taken on the day of the yellow fever booster vaccination. The chain joins TRBV12-3 or TRBV12-4 to TRBJ2-5; D ambiguous. CDR3 DNA: TGTGCCAGCAGTTTAGCGCCCGCCCCCCAAGAGACCCAGTACTTC. Translated: CASSLAPAPQETQYF.